A selection of T cell receptor beta chains follows, all from one sample in a study of chemoradiotherapy in HPV16-positive cancers. Libraries were prepared by immunoSEQ multiplex PCR; TCRdb keeps only in-frame clonotypes and omits some of them. The table records about 30,000 clones, about 90% of them present only once. The material was blood, obtained from a patient who underwent chemoradiotherapy. These receptors came from a human donor with HPV-associated anogenital cancer. The CDR3 runs from the conserved cysteine through the conserved F or W. D genes are given only for firm matches. Where a row states a size, it is once, few, many or the class of an expanded clone; other rows omit it.

TRBD1 TRBJ1-4 once TRBV6-6 CASSQVTGGNEKLFF TGTGCCAGCAGTCAGGTCACAGGGGGCAACGAAAAACTGTTTTTT
NA TRBJ2-2 once TRBV9 CASSVAGQRTGELFF TGTGCCAGCAGCGTAGCAGGACAGCGGACCGGGGAGCTGTTTTTT
TRBD2 TRBJ2-5 NA TRBV18 CASSYSGSETQYF TGTGCCAGCTCATATAGCGGGAGTGAGACCCAGTACTTC
NA TRBJ1-5 NA TRBV7-8 CASSLDRNQPQHF TGTGCCAGCAGCTTAGATAGAAATCAGCCCCAGCATTTT
NA TRBJ2-7 NA TRBV5-6 CASSLVQGGYEQYF TGTGCCAGCAGCTTGGTACAGGGTGGGTACGAGCAGTACTTC
NA TRBJ2-7 once TRBV7-2 CASSLRRLYEQYF TGTGCCAGCAGCTTACGTCGTTTGTACGAGCAGTACTTC
TRBD1 TRBJ1-2 NA TRBV4-2 CASSQEGDSNTF TGTGCCAGCAGCCAAGAAGGGGACAGTAACACCTTC
NA TRBJ2-3 NA TRBV7-9 CASTLTDTQYF TGTGCCAGCACCCTCACAGATACGCAGTATTTT
NA TRBJ1-4 NA TRBV7-6 CASSLGGLPNEKLFF TGTGCCAGCAGCTTAGGGGGACTTCCTAATGAAAAACTGTTTTTT
TRBD1 TRBJ2-7 NA TRBV7-9 CASSQNRGEYEQYF TGTGCCAGCAGCCAAAACAGGGGCGAATACGAGCAGTACTTC
NA TRBJ1-5 NA TRBV19 CASTPVGGTGNQPQHF TGTGCCAGTACCCCGGTGGGGGGCACAGGCAATCAGCCCCAGCATTTT
NA TRBJ1-5 once TRBV11-3 CASSLVLVNQPQHF TGTGCCAGCAGCTTAGTGCTAGTCAATCAGCCCCAGCATTTT
TRBD2 TRBJ2-3 NA TRBV7-3 CASSLTRLAGGETDTQYF TGTGCCAGCAGCTTAACCCGACTAGCGGGGGGGGAAACAGATACGCAGTATTTT
NA TRBJ2-4 once TRBV5-6 CASSLAGAKNIQYF TGTGCCAGCAGCTTGGCGGGGGCCAAAAACATTCAGTACTTC
TRBD1 TRBJ1-4 NA TRBV2 CASSEGFQGTVYVLGVHNEKLFF TGTGCCAGCAGTGAAGGTTTTCAGGGGACAGTGTATGTGTTGGGGGTCCATAATGAAAAACTGTTTTTT
NA TRBJ1-4 NA TRBV10-3 CAISEGAETEKLFF TGTGCCATCAGTGAGGGGGCGGAAACTGAAAAACTGTTTTTT
TRBD2 TRBJ2-3 NA TRBV27 CASSLRGLAGITDTQYF TGTGCCAGCAGTTTAAGGGGACTAGCGGGAATTACAGATACGCAGTATTTT
NA TRBJ2-3 NA TRBV4-1 CASSQGIKLTSTDTQYF TGCGCCAGCAGCCAAGGAATTAAGTTAACTAGCACAGATACGCAGTATTTT
NA TRBJ1-4 NA TRBV4-2 CASSQPRATNEKLFF TGTGCCAGCAGCCAACCGCGAGCAACTAATGAAAAACTGTTTTTT
NA TRBJ1-1 NA TRBV28 CASSGHQNTEAFF TGTGCCAGCTCGGGACATCAGAACACTGAAGCTTTCTTT
NA TRBJ1-2 NA TRBV28 CASSLWQDPANYGYTF TGTGCCAGCAGTTTATGGCAGGACCCTGCTAACTATGGCTACACCTTC
NA TRBJ1-5 NA TRBV7-6 CASSRIGGSNQPQHF TGTGCCAGCAGCCGCATAGGGGGTAGCAATCAGCCCCAGCATTTT
TRBD1 TRBJ1-2 NA TRBV5-4 CASSRTGSGYGYTF TGTGCCAGCAGCCGGACAGGGTCTGGCTATGGCTACACCTTC
NA TRBJ1-5 few TRBV2 CASSRGQPASNQPQHF TGTGCCAGCAGCCGAGGACAGCCGGCTAGCAATCAGCCCCAGCATTTT
NA TRBJ2-7 NA TRBV6-5 CASSYDTSDSYEQYF TGTGCCAGCAGTTACGACACCTCAGACTCCTACGAGCAGTACTTC
NA TRBJ2-5 NA TRBV28 CASSGEGRLGTQYF TGTGCCAGCAGTGGAGAGGGCCGGCTGGGGACCCAGTACTTC
NA TRBJ1-2 NA TRBV28 CAIASSGIGDGYTF TGTGCCATCGCCAGTAGCGGGATTGGGGATGGCTACACCTTC
NA TRBJ1-2 NA TRBV28 CASSLSPLGYTF TGTGCCAGCAGTTTATCGCCACTTGGCTACACCTTC
TRBD2 TRBJ2-1 NA TRBV7-2 CASSLAGGINYNEQFF TGTGCCAGCAGCTTAGCGGGGGGGATTAACTATAATGAGCAGTTCTTC
TRBD1 TRBJ2-3 NA TRBV4-2 CASSSRQGAGTDTQYF TGTGCCAGCAGCTCCCGACAGGGGGCGGGCACAGATACGCAGTATTTT
NA TRBJ2-7 once TRBV18 CASSQDSWAYEQYF TGTGCCAGCTCCCAGGACAGCTGGGCCTACGAGCAGTACTTC
NA TRBJ1-2 few TRBV5-1 CASSLTESYGYTF TGCGCCAGCAGCCTGACAGAGTCCTATGGCTACACCTTC
NA TRBJ1-2 NA TRBV6-1 CASSEVGGFYGYTF TGTGCCAGCAGTGAAGTGGGAGGGTTCTATGGCTACACCTTC
NA TRBJ1-2 once TRBV27 CASSFNFRGNYGYTF TGTGCCAGCAGTTTTAATTTCCGGGGGAACTATGGCTACACCTTC
NA TRBJ2-1 NA TRBV15 CATNGGSYNEQFF TGTGCCACTAACGGGGGCTCCTACAATGAGCAGTTCTTC
NA TRBJ2-5 NA TRBV7-2 CASSFRTSETQYF TGTGCCAGCAGCTTTAGGACCTCAGAGACCCAGTACTTC
NA TRBJ2-5 NA TRBV6-4 CASSDAGPQETQYF TGTGCCAGCAGTGACGCGGGACCTCAAGAGACCCAGTACTTC
NA TRBJ1-1 NA TRBV6-6 CASNPGSHLANTEAFF TGTGCCAGCAATCCGGGGTCTCACCTGGCGAACACTGAAGCTTTCTTT
NA TRBJ1-6 NA TRBV5-4 CASSLQGLGSPLHF TGTGCCAGCAGCTTACAGGGCTTAGGTTCACCCCTCCACTTT
NA TRBJ1-6 once TRBV30 CAWSPGGGADNSPLHF TGTGCCTGGAGTCCCGGTGGGGGGGCAGACAATTCACCCCTCCACTTT
NA TRBJ1-4 NA TRBV30 CAWSAVWAGEKLFF TGTGCCTGGAGTGCGGTGTGGGCGGGTGAAAAACTGTTTTTT
TRBD1 TRBJ1-1 NA TRBV6-5 CASSSGQGAAAEAFF TGTGCCAGCAGTTCTGGACAGGGCGCGGCCGCTGAAGCTTTCTTT
TRBD1 TRBJ1-2 NA TRBV6-5 CASTLGQPNYGYTF TGTGCCAGCACCCTGGGACAGCCTAACTATGGCTACACCTTC
NA TRBJ2-1 NA TRBV5-1 CASSLFGGPYNEQFF TGCGCCAGCAGCTTGTTCGGGGGGCCCTACAATGAGCAGTTCTTC
NA TRBJ2-3 NA TRBV7-8 CASSRRAESDTQYF TGTGCCAGCAGCCGACGAGCAGAGTCAGATACGCAGTATTTT
TRBD1 TRBJ1-2 NA TRBV18 CASSPRWGQGGGYTF TGTGCCAGCTCACCACGTTGGGGACAGGGTGGCGGCTACACCTTC
TRBD1 TRBJ1-4 NA TRBV30 CAWNDRGLRRLFF TGTGCCTGGAATGACAGGGGGTTGAGAAGACTGTTTTTT
NA TRBJ1-2 NA TRBV28 CASSATVPYGYTF TGTGCCAGCAGTGCGACAGTCCCCTATGGCTACACCTTC
NA TRBJ1-4 NA TRBV9 CASSAAPLGRLFF TGTGCCAGCAGCGCGGCCCCGCTGGGGAGACTGTTTTTT
NA TRBJ2-4 NA TRBV5-6 CASSLAIAKNIQYF TGTGCCAGCAGCTTAGCGATAGCCAAAAACATTCAGTACTTC